This passage covers 32 T cell receptor beta chains from one sample sequenced in a study of T cell repertoires in cytomegalovirus infection. One entry per CDR3 protein results from TCRdb running MiXCR on the reads. The table records more than 250,000 distinct CDR3 sequences, roughly 15% of them present only once. The sequenced sample was PBMCs. All receptors derive from a human donor in good health (CMV status not recorded). Some clones in this sample may be carry-over from other donors' samples.

This clonotype was recorded a few times. V is TRBV20-1 and J is TRBJ2-1; the D gene is possibly TRBD2 (6 bases). The ends were cut back, 2 bases at V and 10 bases at J, with 15 bases in the middle. This CDR3 spans 13 amino acids. Germline CDR1 reads DFQATT; CDR2 reads SNEGSKA (reference sequence). In nucleotides, the CDR3 is TGCAGTGCTAGACACGGGAGCAATAGGGAGCAGTTCTTC. Translation: CSARHGSNREQFF.

The rearrangement links TRBV7-9 to TRBJ1-1; the D is unclear. This CDR3 contains 11 residues. Trimming cost V 2 bases and J 6 bases, with 4 bases left between them. Germline values: CDR1 SEHNR, CDR2 FQNEAQ (reference sequence). The CDR3 here is CASSLTAEAFF. The CDR3 bases are TGTGCCAGCAGCTTAACCGCTGAAGCTTTCTTT.

Many counts were recorded for this clonotype. An end of the junction does not agree with germline; a read error may underlie this. The V call is TRBV7-2, the J call TRBJ1-1; D is ambiguous. Looked up from germline, CDR1 is SGHTA and CDR2 is FQGNSA. The CDR3 runs 9 residues. The CDR3: CASSLESGF. The DNA for the CDR3 is TGTGCCAGCAGCTTGGAGTCGGGCTTT.

This clonotype was seen ten or more times. V and J are TRBV7-9 and TRBJ2-1, with no clear D. Looked up from germline, CDR1 is SEHNR and CDR2 is FQNEAQ (reference sequence). With 3 bases removed from V and 0 bases from J, the gap between germline ends came to 9 bases. CDR3 length equals 15 residues. CDR3: CASSFSHYSYNEQFF. The CDR3 DNA sequence: TGTGCCAGCAGCTTTTCACACTACTCCTACAATGAGCAGTTCTTC.

The genes are TRBV4-1 and TRBJ1-1, with D unclear. Germline V gene sequence: CDR1 MGHRA, CDR2 YSYEKL. CDR3 size: 16 residues. V dropped 0 bases and J dropped 3 bases, with 14 bases sitting between them. The DNA of the CDR3 is TGCGCCAGCAGCCAAGATCGATCCCACCCGCACACTGAAGCTTTCTTT. This gives the protein CASSQDRSHPHTEAFF.

V usage is TRBV5-4 and J usage is TRBJ1-5; TRBD1 matches 8 bases. This CDR3 comprises 14 residues. Unmatched junction bases numbered 5, after V lost 9 bases and J lost 0 bases. Germline V gene lookup returns CDR1 SGHNT and CDR2 YYREEE (reference sequence). CDR3 sequence: CATIDRGSNQPQHF. The DNA for the CDR3 is TGTGCCACCATTGACAGGGGTAGCAATCAGCCCCAGCATTTT.

On this clonotype itself: The junction differs from germline at one of its ends, possibly a read error. The chain links TRBV2 to TRBJ1-3; tentatively, D is TRBD1 (5 bases). Germline CDR1 is SNHLY and CDR2 is FYNNEI. CDR3 length: 18 amino acids. The CDR3 bases are TGTGCCAGCAGTGAAACCCCCGGGACCGCAAGCTCTGGAAACGCCATATATTTT. Protein: CASSETPGTASSGNAIYF.

The chain recombines TRBV20-1 with TRBJ1-2; 8 positions match TRBD1. V lost 4 bases and J lost 0; bases outside the gene matches: 4. Germline V lookup: CDR1 DFQATT, CDR2 SNEGSKA (reference sequence). The length of the CDR3 is 14 residues. In DNA, the CDR3 is TGCAGTGCTATAATACAGGGGGCTAACTATGGCTACACCTTC. As protein: CSAIIQGANYGYTF.

This clonotype has at least ten counts. The chain links TRBV7-2 to TRBJ1-1, with 10 bases that match TRBD1. From germline, CDR1 is SGHTA and CDR2 FQGNSA. There are 17 residues in the CDR3. The V gene end was trimmed by 7 bases and the J gene end by 4 bases; junction bases not matched to a gene: 15. The CDR3 spells CASTSDRGIVGFTEAFF. CDR3 nucleotide sequence: TGTGCCAGCACCTCGGACAGGGGGATTGTTGGGTTCACTGAAGCTTTCTTT.

This chain connects TRBV12-3 or TRBV12-4 to TRBJ1-6; possibly TRBD1 for D (6 bases). This CDR3 is built from 14 residues. The V end was cut by 2 bases, the J end by 7 bases, with 9 bases between. The CDR3 region has the DNA TGTGCCAGCAGTTTACGGGGGCGGAATTCACCCCTCCACTTT. This sequence encodes CASSLRGRNSPLHF.

The chain uses TRBV28 and TRBJ2-5; 12 bases are shared with TRBD2. Per germline, CDR1 MDHEN and CDR2 SYDVKM. V trimming: 4 bases; J trimming: 4 bases; junction bases outside the gene matches: 10. This CDR3 has 17 amino acids. The CDR3 nucleotides read TGTGCCAGCAGTTGGGTCCTAGCGGGAGGGCCGTCAGAGACCCAGTACTTC. As protein: CASSWVLAGGPSETQYF. The full variable domain, completed using reference TRBV28 and TRBJ2-5, is DVKVTQSSRYLVKRTGEKVFLECVQDMDHENMFWYRQDPGLGLRLIYFSYDVKMKEKGDIPEGYSVSREKKERFSLILESASTNQTSMYLCASSWVLAGGPSETQYFGPGTRLLVL.

This sequence joins TRBV6-2 or TRBV6-3 and TRBJ2-7, with D maybe TRBD1 (5 bases). There are 14 residues in the CDR3. CDR1 and CDR2 (germline): MNHEY, SVGEGT. V was cut by 4 bases and J by 2 bases, with 12 bases left in between. DNA of the CDR3: TGTGCCAGCAGTTCGTGGGGCCTTACCTACGAGCAGTACTTC. Translating gives CASSSWGLTYEQYF.

The chain uses TRBV28 and TRBJ2-1; 16 bases match TRBD2. Germline CDR1 is MDHEN and CDR2 is SYDVKM. V trimming: 3 bases; J trimming: 9 bases; junction bases outside the gene matches: 5. CDR3 length: 16 amino acids. The CDR3 protein is CASSFGGTSGRGEQFF. CDR3 in DNA: TGTGCCAGCAGTTTTGGTGGGACTAGCGGGAGGGGTGAGCAGTTCTTC.

The V and J genes are TRBV20-1 and TRBJ1-2, with TRBD1 matching over 8 bases. Per germline, CDR1 DFQATT and CDR2 SNEGSKA (reference sequence). V trimming: 3 bases; J trimming: 8 bases; junction bases outside the gene matches: 11. The CDR3 has 14 amino acids. The CDR3 coding sequence is TGCAGTGCTAGCCCAGACAGGGGCGTTAAGGGCTACACCTTC. This codes for CSASPDRGVKGYTF.

Only a few counts were recorded for this clonotype. The chain carries TRBV4-2 and TRBJ1-1; D is ambiguous. Germline values: CDR1 LGHNA, CDR2 YNFKEQ. The CDR3 loop spans 12 amino acids. Trimming pared 4 bases from V and 4 bases from J, leaving 7 bases between. CDR3 residues: CASSLIFTEAFF. The DNA for the CDR3 is TGTGCCAGCAGCCTGATTTTCACTGAAGCTTTCTTT.

The rearrangement links TRBV28 to TRBJ1-4, with a tentative D call TRBD1 (6 bases). CDR1 MDHEN and CDR2 SYDVKM come from the germline V gene. The CDR3 covers 15 residues. The V and J ends lost 5 bases and 0 bases respectively, with 10 bases between them. CDR3 DNA sequence: TGTGCCAGCAGTCTCAGACAGGCAACTAATGAAAAACTGTTTTTT. It codes for CASSLRQATNEKLFF.

This clonotype occurred many times. The chain carries TRBV28 and TRBJ1-4, with D tentatively TRBD1 (5 bases). The V end lost 5 bases, the J end lost 1 base, and 8 bases lay between the germline ends. This CDR3 contains 14 residues. The germline V gene has CDR1 MDHEN and CDR2 SYDVKM. The DNA for the CDR3 is TGTGCCAGCAGTCGGGGCGGAACTAATGAAAAACTGTTTTTT. Amino acid sequence: CASSRGGTNEKLFF.

Many counts were recorded for this clonotype. V gene TRBV7-2 combines with J gene TRBJ2-7; D may be TRBD2 (5 bases). Trimming left V 2 bases short and J 7 bases short, with 12 bases between. Germline V gives CDR1 SGHTA, CDR2 FQGNSA. The CDR3 runs 13 residues. The CDR3 protein is CASSLILPGEQYF. Here the CDR3 DNA reads TGTGCCAGCAGCTTAATACTCCCGGGGGAGCAGTACTTC.

This clonotype showed up just a few times. V is TRBV28 and J is TRBJ2-5; D call uncertain. Trimming cost V 7 bases and J 5 bases, with 14 bases left between them. This CDR3 comprises 13 residues. Looked up from germline, CDR1 is MDHEN and CDR2 is SYDVKM. The CDR3 coding sequence is TGTGCCAGCATTAAAAGGTCATGGGAGACCCAGTACTTC. Its protein is CASIKRSWETQYF.

In its sample, this clonotype was seen many times. The gene calls are TRBV28 and TRBJ2-3; D gene ambiguous. The V end was cut by 3 bases, the J end by 4 bases, with 14 bases between. Germline CDR1 MDHEN, CDR2 SYDVKM. This CDR3 is built from 15 residues. The CDR3 reads CASSLWRSGADTQYF. CDR3 DNA: TGTGCCAGCAGTTTGTGGCGGTCGGGCGCAGATACGCAGTATTTT.

The chain carries TRBV11-1 and TRBJ2-5; D is perhaps TRBD2 (6 bases). The CDR3 runs to 14 residues. With 6 bases removed from V and 0 bases from J, the gap between germline ends came to 11 bases. Germline CDR1 SGHAT, CDR2 FQDESV (reference sequence). The CDR3 loop is CASSWAGHQETQYF. The CDR3 DNA sequence: TGTGCCAGCAGTTGGGCGGGGCACCAAGAGACCCAGTACTTC.

Many counts were recorded for this clonotype. The rearrangement joins TRBV7-2 to TRBJ1-1; tentatively, D is TRBD1 (6 bases). In germline, CDR1 is SGHTA, CDR2 FQGNSA. The V end was cut by 5 bases, the J end by 7 bases, with 17 bases between. This CDR3 comprises 14 residues. CDR3 sequence: CASSTVGTQGEAFF. CDR3 nucleotides: TGTGCCAGCAGCACAGTCGGGACACAAGGTGAAGCTTTCTTT.

This clonotype showed up many times. This chain joins TRBV7-2 and TRBJ2-1; 9 positions agree with TRBD1. The CDR3 sequence is 15 residues long. Germline CDR1 SGHTA, CDR2 FQGNSA. With V trimmed by 2 bases and J by 9 bases, 8 bases remained unmatched. The CDR3 DNA is TGTGCCAGCAGCTTATCGGGACAGGGCGTCGGTGAGCAGTTCTTC. Its protein is CASSLSGQGVGEQFF.

Details on this clonotype: This may arise from a read error, as a much more abundant clone is one base away. The CDR3 DNA follows: TGTGCCACCAGCATACTGGACAGGCAACGGACAGATACGCAGTATTTT. Its translation: CATSILDRQRTDTQYF. The J gene is TRBJ2-3, the V gene TRBV5-6; TRBD1 agrees at 7 bases. CDR1 is SGHDT, CDR2 YYEEEE, per germline. This CDR3 is built from 16 residues.

There are many counts of this clonotype. The chain couples TRBV7-3 to TRBJ2-1; TRBD2 matches 7 bases. V lost 5 bases, J lost 7 bases, and 14 bases stayed unmatched. The germline gives CDR1 SGHTA, CDR2 FQGTGA. This CDR3 comprises 16 residues. CDR3 in amino acids: CASSPKPGGGGNEQFF. The DNA of the CDR3 is TGTGCCAGCAGCCCTAAGCCCGGTGGGGGGGGAAATGAGCAGTTCTTC.

This chain joins TRBV20-1 and TRBJ1-1; D ambiguous. Germline V gene sequence: CDR1 DFQATT, CDR2 SNEGSKA (reference sequence). Deletions cut 1 base from V and 5 bases from J, with 14 bases between. There are 14 residues in the CDR3. The CDR3 DNA reads as TGCAGTGCTAGAGTCCAACCCTTGTTGACTGAAGCTTTCTTT. Its protein is CSARVQPLLTEAFF.

This clonotype was detected ten times or more. The rearrangement links TRBV6-2 or TRBV6-3 to TRBJ2-7; a weak D match, TRBD2 (6 bases). Germline CDR1 MNHEY, CDR2 SVGEGT. Deletions cut 5 bases from V and 4 bases from J, with 15 bases between. This CDR3 comprises 14 residues. CDR3 nucleotides: TGTGCCAGCAGTCAACGTTCGGAGGGTTACGAGCAGTACTTC. Protein: CASSQRSEGYEQYF.

V is TRBV2 and J is TRBJ2-4; D might be TRBD1 (5 bases). With 2 bases removed from V and 14 bases from J, the gap between germline ends came to 13 bases. Germline values: CDR1 SNHLY, CDR2 FYNNEI. The CDR3 extends over 12 amino acids. Here the CDR3 reads CASSEISLGEYF. DNA for the CDR3: TGTGCCAGCAGTGAAATATCGCTAGGGGAGTACTTC. The full variable domain, completed using reference TRBV2 and TRBJ2-4, is EPEVTQTPSHQVTQMGQEVILRCVPISNHLYFYWYRQILGQKVEFLVSFYNNEISEKSEIFDDQFSVERPDGSNFTLKIRSTKLEDSAMYFCASSEISLGEYFGAGTRLSVL.

This clonotype was seen many times. The chain uses TRBV7-2 and TRBJ2-7, with D maybe TRBD1 (7 bases). Germline V gene lookup returns CDR1 SGHTA and CDR2 FQGNSA. This CDR3 is 13 amino acids long. V was pared by 4 bases and J by 9 bases, with 16 bases between. CDR3 nucleotides: TGTGCCAGCAGCTCCCCTGGAGGGGGCCGGCAGTACTTC. As protein: CASSSPGGGRQYF. The full variable domain, rest sourced from reference TRBV7-2 and TRBJ2-7, is GAGVSQSPSNKVTEKGKDVELRCDPISGHTALYWYRQSLGQGLEFLIYFQGNSAPDKSGLPSDRFSAERTGGSVSTLTIQRTQQEDSAVYLCASSSPGGGRQYFGPGTRLTVT.

This clonotype was detected a few times. The chain joins TRBV19 to TRBJ2-1; 10 bases are a match to TRBD1. The CDR3 has 15 residues. Losses at the gene ends were 3 bases for V and 8 bases for J; bases not matched to a gene: 7. Germline V lookup: CDR1 LNHDA, CDR2 SQIVND (reference sequence). The CDR3 sequence is CASSIGDRGGYEQFF. CDR3 in DNA: TGTGCCAGTAGTATCGGGGACAGGGGAGGTTATGAGCAGTTCTTC.

This clonotype has just a few counts. This rearrangement joins TRBV24-1 to TRBJ2-1, with 14 bases identical to TRBD2. Trimming at V came to 5 bases and at J to 7 bases, leaving 6 bases not matched to a gene. The CDR3 has 16 amino acids. Germline V gene sequence: CDR1 KGHDR, CDR2 SFDVKD. This chain's CDR3 is CATSAQGTSGRNEQFF. In nucleotides, the CDR3 is TGTGCCACCAGTGCCCAGGGGACTAGCGGGAGAAATGAGCAGTTCTTC.

The V gene is TRBV20-1, the J gene TRBJ2-1; 12 nucleotides align to TRBD2. CDR3 length: 15 residues. V was pared by 5 bases and J by 4 bases, with 6 bases of the junction left unmatched. Germline CDR1 and CDR2: DFQATT and SNEGSKA (reference sequence). CDR3 region: CSAQPLAGGYNEQFF. CDR3 sequence (DNA): TGCAGTGCTCAACCTCTAGCGGGGGGGTACAATGAGCAGTTCTTC.